These 5 T cell receptor beta chains were all obtained from the same sample, sequenced in a study of blood T cell repertoires in COVID-19. Produced via immunoSEQ multiplex PCR; TCRdb's table is partial and in-frame only. The top ten clones hold roughly 8% of a sample with hundreds of thousands of clones, about 88% of them seen once. The sample taken for sequencing was PBMCs or T cells enriched from blood (not recorded which). These receptors originate from a woman aged 55-69 years who had recovered from COVID-19.

The chain is built from TRBV2 and TRBJ1-4; D possibly corresponds to TRBD1 (6 bases). Germline CDR1 is SNHLY and CDR2 is FYNNEI. Deletions cut 6 bases from V and 3 bases from J, with 14 bases between. This CDR3 comprises 15 residues. In nucleotides, the CDR3 is TGTGCCAGCAGCCACAGGGTAGGCGCTAATGAAAAACTGTTTTTT. Residues: CASSHRVGANEKLFF.

V and J are TRBV5-4 and TRBJ1-4; 7 positions agree with TRBD1. The CDR3 has 14 residues. V lost 4 bases and J lost 8; bases outside the gene matches: 8. Germline V CDR1 and CDR2: SGHNT, YYREEE (reference sequence). The CDR3 nucleotides read TGTGCCAGCAGCCCTCAGGGGGAGAGCGAAAAACTGTTTTTT. Its protein is CASSPQGESEKLFF.

This CDR3 reads CASSLFGGKSSYEQYV. Written as DNA, the CDR3 is TGTGCCAGCAGCCTTTTCGGGGGAAAGAGCTCCTACGAGCAGTACGTC. The chain couples TRBV7-6 to TRBJ2-7; D possibly corresponds to TRBD2 (6 bases). This CDR3 is built from 16 residues. Trimming removed 5 bases from V and 0 bases from J, with 17 bases in between. Per the germline V gene, CDR1 is SGHVS and CDR2 is FNYEAQ.

This rearrangement joins TRBV2 to TRBJ2-1; D is undetermined. This CDR3 is built from 11 residues. The V end lost 3 bases, the J end lost 7 bases, and 4 bases lay between the germline ends. Germline CDR1 and CDR2: SNHLY and FYNNEI. The CDR3 bases are TGTGCCAGCAGTGAGAGAAATGAGCAGTTCTTC. It yields the protein CASSERNEQFF. Together with reference TRBV2 and TRBJ2-1, the CDR3 gives the full variable domain: EPEVTQTPSHQVTQMGQEVILRCVPISNHLYFYWYRQILGQKVEFLVSFYNNEISEKSEIFDDQFSVERPDGSNFTLKIRSTKLEDSAMYFCASSERNEQFFGPGTRLTVL.

This clone was detected a few times. The chain is built from TRBV18 and TRBJ2-1; 9 bases map to TRBD2. Germline V gene lookup returns CDR1 KGHSH and CDR2 LQKENI. The CDR3 totals 15 residues. J gave up 10 bases and V 1 base, and 8 bases lay outside the gene matches. The CDR3 nucleotides are TGTGCCAGCTCACCACGAGTAGCGGGGGTGATGGAGCAGTTCTTC. Protein: CASSPRVAGVMEQFF.